The clone carrying this TCR beta chain appeared once. The entry originates in a study of Ad26.COV2.S vaccination and SARS-CoV-2 variants. Treatment of the sample: about 20 received Ad26.COV2.S at low or high dose, single or two shots; several received placebo; per-sample allocation not given. At day 63 after the first vaccine or placebo injection, samples were drawn. The method was immunoSEQ multiplex PCR; TCRdb's version includes in-frame clones alone and lacks a portion of them. This sample carries 300,000 to 450,000 clones, roughly 85% of them seen once, and the ten largest clones take 3.3%. The sample here was peripheral blood, taken in a trial of Ad26.COV2.S vaccine versus placebo. This TCR derives from a person between 18 and 59 years old who received the Ad26.COV2.S COVID-19 vaccine or a placebo.

In DNA form, the CDR3 reads TGTGCCAGCAGTTACTCGGGCGGGAGACGGTATGGCTACACCTTC. As protein: CASSYSGGRRYGYTF. The chain is built from TRBV6-2 or TRBV6-3 and TRBJ1-2; no reliable D call. The V end lost 0 bases, the J end lost 5 bases, and 13 bases lay between the germline ends. The CDR3 has 15 amino acids. CDR1 MNHEY and CDR2 SVGEGT come from the germline V gene.